This T cell receptor (beta chain) was identified during a study of shared clonotypes between healthy human individuals. Study outcomes and limitations: Clonotype sharing among donors, it was expected, would be affected by sequencing depth. Apart from blood, nothing was sampled; tissue repertoires likely differ.

Splitting of CD4+ cells produced CD45RA+ naive and CD45RA-negative memory subsets. DNA at about 190 ng, approximately 30,000 T cell genomes, went into sorted-subset replicate PCRs. Assay used: immunoSEQ multiplex PCR; TCRdb lists only in-frame clones, some missing. Seen here are about 2.4 million clones, approximately 93% observed once, and the top ten hold 0.36%. CDR1 and CDR2 (germline): MDHEN, SYDVKM. Trimming left V 7 bases short and J 5 bases short, with 14 bases between. The CDR3 is made up of 13 amino acids. Worth noting for this clone: Its antigen is undetermined.

Sequenced material: naive CD4+ T cells from PBMCs. This sample's subset: CD45RA+ positively selected. V and J are TRBV28 and TRBJ1-1, with D perhaps TRBD1 (6 bases). The receptor's source is a man aged 18 to 30 in good health. Some clones in this sample may be carry-over from other donors' samples. CDR3 amino acids: CASTLGGQTEAFF. CDR3 DNA: TGTGCCAGCACTCTTGGGGGGCAGACTGAAGCTTTCTTT. Using reference TRBV28 and TRBJ1-1 for the parts outside the CDR3, the full variable domain is DVKVTQSSRYLVKRTGEKVFLECVQDMDHENMFWYRQDPGLGLRLIYFSYDVKMKEKGDIPEGYSVSREKKERFSLILESASTNQTSMYLCASTLGGQTEAFFGQGTRLTVV.